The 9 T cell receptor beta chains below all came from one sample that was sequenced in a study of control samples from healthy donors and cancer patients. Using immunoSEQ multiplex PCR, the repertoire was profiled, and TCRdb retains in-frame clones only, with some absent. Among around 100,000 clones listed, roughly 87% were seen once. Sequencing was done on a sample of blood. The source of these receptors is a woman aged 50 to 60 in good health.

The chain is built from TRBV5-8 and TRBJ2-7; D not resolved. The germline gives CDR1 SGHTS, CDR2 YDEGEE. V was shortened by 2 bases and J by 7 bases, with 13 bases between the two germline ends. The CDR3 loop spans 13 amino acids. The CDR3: CASSLGPPEEQYV. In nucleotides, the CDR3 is TGTGCCAGCAGCTTAGGACCGCCGGAAGAGCAGTACGTC.

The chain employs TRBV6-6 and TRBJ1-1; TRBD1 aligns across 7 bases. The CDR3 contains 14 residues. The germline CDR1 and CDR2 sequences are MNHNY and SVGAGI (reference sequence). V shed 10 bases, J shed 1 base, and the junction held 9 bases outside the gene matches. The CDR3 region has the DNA TGTGCCACCGCCCCAGGGGGACCGAACACTGAAGCTTTCTTT. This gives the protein CATAPGGPNTEAFF.

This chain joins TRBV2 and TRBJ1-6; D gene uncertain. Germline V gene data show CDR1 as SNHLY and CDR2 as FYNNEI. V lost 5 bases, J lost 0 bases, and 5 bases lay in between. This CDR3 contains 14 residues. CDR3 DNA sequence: TGTGCCAGCAGTCGGGACTCCTATAATTCACCCCTCCACTTT. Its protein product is CASSRDSYNSPLHF. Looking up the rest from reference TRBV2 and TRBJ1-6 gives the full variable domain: EPEVTQTPSHQVTQMGQEVILRCVPISNHLYFYWYRQILGQKVEFLVSFYNNEISEKSEIFDDQFSVERPDGSNFTLKIRSTKLEDSAMYFCASSRDSYNSPLHFGNGTRLTVT.

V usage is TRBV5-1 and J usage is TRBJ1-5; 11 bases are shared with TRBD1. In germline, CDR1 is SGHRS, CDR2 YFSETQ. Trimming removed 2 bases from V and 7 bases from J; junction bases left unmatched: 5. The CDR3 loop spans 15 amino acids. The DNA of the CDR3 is TGCGCCAGCAGCTTAGGACAGGGGGCGAACCAGCCCCAGCATTTT. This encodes CASSLGQGANQPQHF.

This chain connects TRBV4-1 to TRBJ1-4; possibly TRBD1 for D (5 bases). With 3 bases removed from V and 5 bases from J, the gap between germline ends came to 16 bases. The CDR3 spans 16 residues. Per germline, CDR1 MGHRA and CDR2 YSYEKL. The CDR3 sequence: CASSHNTGTRNEKLFF. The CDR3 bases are TGCGCCAGCAGCCATAATACCGGGACGAGGAATGAAAAACTGTTTTTT.

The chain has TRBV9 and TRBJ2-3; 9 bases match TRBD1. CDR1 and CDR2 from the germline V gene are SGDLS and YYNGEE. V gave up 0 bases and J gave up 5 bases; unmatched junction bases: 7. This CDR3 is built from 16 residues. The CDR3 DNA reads TGTGCCAGCAGCGTAGCCCGGGACAGGGTTTTAGATACGCAGTATTTT. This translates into CASSVARDRVLDTQYF. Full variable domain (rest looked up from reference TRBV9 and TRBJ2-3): DSGVTQTPKHLITATGQRVTLRCSPRSGDLSVYWYQQSLDQGLQFLIQYYNGEERAKGNILERFSAQQFPDLHSELNLSSLELGDSALYFCASSVARDRVLDTQYFGPGTRLTVL.

The CDR3 DNA reads as TGTGCCAGCAGTGATAACACCCTTGGCAATCAGCCCCAGCATTTT. Translating gives CASSDNTLGNQPQHF. The V gene is TRBV6-1, the J gene TRBJ1-5; D ambiguous. The V end lost 3 bases, the J end lost 2 bases, and 11 bases lay between the germline ends. Germline V lookup: CDR1 MNHNS, CDR2 SASEGT. CDR3 size: 15 residues.

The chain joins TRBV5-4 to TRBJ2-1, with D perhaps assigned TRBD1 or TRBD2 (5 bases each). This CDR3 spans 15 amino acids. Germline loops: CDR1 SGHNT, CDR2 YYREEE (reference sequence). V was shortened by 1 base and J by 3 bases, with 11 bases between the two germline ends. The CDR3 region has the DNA TGTGCCAGCAGCTTGTCAGGGACCATCTACAATGAGCAGTTCTTC. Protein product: CASSLSGTIYNEQFF.

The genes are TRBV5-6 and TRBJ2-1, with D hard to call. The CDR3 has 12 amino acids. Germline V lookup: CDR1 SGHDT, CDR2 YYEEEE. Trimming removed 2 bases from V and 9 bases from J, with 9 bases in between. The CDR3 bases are TGTGCCAGCAGCTTTAGTCGCGGTGAGCAGTTCTTC. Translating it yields CASSFSRGEQFF.